This T cell receptor (beta chain) was sequenced in a study of cytomegalovirus exposure and HLA in healthy donors (dated by TCRdb to the late 2010s). Turning to the overall study: In an earlier analysis of about 560 of the donors, 250 to 350 Gb of sequence data and about 110 million unique TCR beta sequences from about 179 million T cells were reported. An early release covering over 500 HLA-typed donors comprised around 300 gigabases of sequencing data and approximately 80 million unique TCR sequences. The genetic ancestry cluster associated with self-reported Caucasian donors included about 84% of the 398 genotyped donors. The aim of the study was to test whether cataloging public T cell receptors could identify signatures of past pathogen exposure. Using immunosequencing, the study profiled T cell repertoires from around 680 subjects and related those repertoires to cytomegalovirus serostatus. In addition to the first cohort of 666 subjects, a separate validation cohort of approximately 130 different subjects was used. To predict cytomegalovirus infection status, the study combined high-throughput TCR immunosequencing, statistical association of individual TCRs with disease status, and machine learning. To study patterns of TCR occurrence, a later analysis re-analyzed previously published TCR beta repertoires from just over 650 donors and added high-resolution HLA genotyping. The later analysis used no new phenotypic data to find candidate immune exposures, relying instead on TCR beta sequences and their occurrence across donors. In an earlier analysis of around 540 of the donors, high-throughput TCR beta sequencing was used to judge whether each TCR beta V gene segment behaved as functional or pseudogenic. Donor age, sex, ethnicity and CMV serostatus were compiled alongside the repertoire data. A later genetic analysis took genome-wide SNP genotypes for about three fifths of the 666 donors and used that subset as a discovery cohort. All discovery cohort repertoires had been generated on a single sequencing platform. HLA typing included class I and class II loci at four-digit resolution. The number of typed donors differed by locus: 629-630 for A, B, C, DRB1 and DQB1; approximately 530 for DQA1; roughly 600 for DPA1; and about 450 for DPB1. Because of strong linkage in the cohort, roughly five DR-DQ haplotypes were treated as single units for association and clustering. Across approximately 400 genotyped donors of the cohort, an average of approximately 240,000 unique TCR beta nucleotide sequences per donor were sequenced, and roughly 17% of those sequences were non-productive.

Library preparation used the immunoSEQ multiplex PCR assay. For the multiplex PCR, a mixture combining 60 forward primers for TCR Vbeta segments and 13 reverse primers for TCR Jbeta segments was used. Amplification of the CDR3 region of rearranged TCR beta genes was performed with a multiplex PCR assay on genomic DNA. On the Illumina HiSeq System, the amplified TCR beta libraries were sequenced as 87-base-pair reads. As for the original processing: In a later analysis, tens of millions of unique TCR beta chains were counted across the 666 repertoires, and roughly 9.9 million of these chains were shared by at least two donors. To remove PCR and sequencing errors, raw reads were error-corrected and collapsed into unique sequences using a nearest-neighbor algorithm that merged closely related sequences. Alignment of CDR3 sequences to IMGT reference sequences was used to assign V, D and J gene segments. Each retained sequence needed at least a six-nucleotide match to both a V gene segment and a J gene segment. A rearrangement was called productive if the CDR3 had no stop codons and remained in frame with V and J, and every other rearrangement was called non-productive. Following IMGT convention, CDR3 was defined as the stretch from the second conserved V-encoded cysteine up to the conserved J-encoded phenylalanine. The earlier analysis of about 620 of the donors excluded sequences that lacked an unambiguous match to a single V gene segment. In an earlier analysis of some 590 of the donors, a V segment was called functional when productive rearrangements were above 56.7%, and segregating when the standard deviation between donors exceeded 5%. A statistical classification framework was developed to diagnose cytomegalovirus status using the catalog of TCR beta chain sequences. A later analysis assigned V and J genes by comparing TCR nucleotide sequences with IMGT/GENE-DB human TR gene sequences. A later analysis assigned CDR3 sequences and most-parsimonious VDJ recombination scenarios with the TCRdist pipeline. In a later analysis, every TCR beta chain was defined by the combination of its CDR3 amino acid sequence and its V-gene family, and reads without a unique V-gene family were dropped. To address suspected cross-contamination and a sequencing artifact, a later analysis removed around 600 highly shared, low-generation-probability nucleotide sequences. In a later analysis, a clonal expansion index for each public chain was calculated from normalized within-repertoire ranks of inferred template counts. In a later analysis, generation probabilities were computed using a VDJ recombination model fitted to out-of-frame rearrangements, and the results were checked against IGoR. Hypergeometric tests were used in a later analysis to score TCR-TCR, TCR-HLA and TCR-CMV co-occurrence, with a repertoire-size bias correction applied to the TCR pairs. A later analysis estimated false discovery rates by permuting HLA or CMV assignments 20 times. In a later analysis, co-occurring TCRs were grouped using DBSCAN, with TCRdist sequence similarity added in when clustering inside HLA-allele-positive subsets. Repertoires with fewer than 30,000 or more than 120,000 public chains were left out of co-occurrence clustering, as were four to six repertoires with anomalous nucleotide sharing. TCRdb provides this immuneACCESS table in a form limited to in-frame rearrangements. Some clones are lacking; in checked studies, under half of them reflect an unresolved V gene, and why the rest are absent is not known. That table gives V, J and clone size, and the DNA gave D and trimming. The sample includes about 160,000 clones, with more than 80% observed a single time. Of the sample, less than 3% is held by the ten largest clones.

The cohort was made up of 666 healthy bone marrow donors. All cohort members were sampled while nominally healthy, although unrecorded immune exposures were likely present. The donor tested CMV seronegative and was one of the 352 seronegative cohort members. A peripheral blood sample was collected from each donor, and TCR beta sequencing was performed on peripheral blood mononuclear cells. The Qiagen DNeasy Blood Extraction Kit was used to extract genomic DNA from the blood cell samples. What the work shows at the level of the full study, not this receptor alone: Most CMV-associated TCR beta chains appeared to be HLA-restricted in a later analysis, and the HLA associations seemed to be driven largely by CMV exposure. In a later analysis, several top co-occurrence clusters were reported to appear linked to parvovirus B19, influenza, CMV and Epstein-Barr virus. For the cohort, immune exposure information was limited to CMV serostatus. A later analysis found that TCR association rates varied across HLA loci, with DRB1 alleles showing the most associated TCRs and HLA-C alleles the fewest. This cohort had only TCR beta chains sequenced, and the lack of alpha or paired-chain data limited which features could be detected. The sequencing pipeline was judged likely to have produced a cluster of highly shared sequence variants as a technical artifact. In an earlier analysis of some 540 of the donors, most TCR beta V segments appeared in productive rearrangements about 87% or about 30% of the time, broadly matching IMGT annotations. A further reported finding was that TCR beta sequences accurately predicted the HLA-A and HLA-B alleles for most subjects in the first cohort. V-gene and J-gene trimming of TCR beta chains was associated with a missense DCLRE1C variant in a later genetic analysis, and the association was replicated in an independent cohort. Because the 87-base-pair reads could not distinguish some IMGT-functional V segments, including TRBV6-2 and TRBV6-3, those segments were excluded. According to a later genetic analysis, donors in an Asian-associated ancestry cluster had fewer N-insertions in productive TCRs than the approximately 710-donor mean. Because HLA typing was missing for some donors at each locus, association tests included only the typed subset. In vitro tests confirmed that three of the cytomegalovirus-associated TCR beta chains recognize cytomegalovirus antigens. The authors suggested that the approach could potentially be generalized to other disease states and immunological phenotypes. Most TCR sequences were seen in very few donors, while some public TCRs were found in many individuals. A later analysis found that HLA-associated TCR beta chains were more clonally expanded and had lower generation probabilities than equally common non-associated chains. Linkage disequilibrium might explain the correlated functional status among segregating V segments, but an unknown experimental factor could not be excluded. Roughly 15 rarely observed V segments, including chromosome 9 orphons, were excluded from the earlier analysis of approximately 500 of the donors because counts were too low. When HLA alleles, especially DR and DQ, strongly co-occurred, attributing TCR associations to individual alleles was difficult. Specific HLA alleles were associated with 15,000 to 20,000 TCR beta sequences at a false discovery rate of 0.05 in a later analysis. The classifier was reported to diagnose cytomegalovirus status with high specificity and sensitivity in both the original and validation cohorts. In the study, approximately 160 TCR beta chains were listed as associated with cytomegalovirus. The presence/absence analyses assumed that sequencing depth was roughly uniform across donors, and that assumption may not be true.

V is clipped by 4 bases and J by 5 bases, and the sequence between their germline boundaries is 11 bases long. The CDR3 covers 12 residues, taking in both the cysteine and the phenylalanine. Only CDR3 DNA remains: 36 bases, in frame from the first base. The germline V gene specifies SQVTM as CDR1 and ANQGSEA as CDR2. This clone showed up just a few times. Its antigen remains undetermined. There are no base qualities to consult, and no much larger clone falls within one base. Source material: PBMCs. This TCR was recovered from a male donor in good health and CMV-seronegative. The chain is encoded by TRBV29-1 joined to TRBJ1-1; TRBD1 is a possible D gene, resting on 5 matching bases. The DNA sequence is as follows: TGCAGCGTTGGAGTCAGGGTGACTGAAGCTTTCTTT. The encoded protein is CSVGVRVTEAFF.